This TCR beta chain was identified during a study of blood T cell repertoires in COVID-19 (dated by TCRdb to the early 2020s). With respect to the entire study: The collaborator samples originated in the United States, Italy and Spain and spanned the acute and convalescent phases of COVID-19. The prospective study material was composed of cDNA or gDNA derived from T cells, B-cell-depleted T cells, or PBMCs. Subjects who had been exposed to COVID-19, were actively infected with it, or had recovered from it provided the deeply sampled blood TCRbeta repertoires that made up the dataset. The repertoires were made available in a free public database intended to serve as a resource for research on the immune response to SARS-CoV-2. The samples were drawn from two sources: the first 160 participants of the ongoing ImmuneRACE study, and 1,000 to 1,500 subjects contributed by 6 global collaborators. Sample metadata almost always included a de-identified subject ID, COVID-19 status, age in years and sex. Where available, HLA class I and class II types were taken from metadata supplied by the sample provider and were not determined by assay-based typing.

Sequences GTSNPN (CDR1) and SVGIG (CDR2) are obtained from the germline V gene (reference sequence). There are 16 amino acids in the CDR3, from cysteine to phenylalanine inclusive. The CDR3 DNA has 48 bases and is translated from base 1. Trimming takes 4 bases off V and 1 base off J; junction bases not matched to a gene: 10. What the authors observed across the whole study: The quantity of clinical and demographic metadata differed by source and by participant and was supplied without curation.

TCRbeta CDR3 regions were amplified from genomic DNA by means of the immunoSEQ Assay, a bias-controlled multiplex PCR. On the study's bioinformatics: The number of nucleated cells in each sample was estimated by amplification of reference gene primers within the assay. To quantify the absolute abundance of each unique TCRbeta CDR3 rearrangement, sequence reads were collapsed and filtered. Productive Simpson clonality was computed per sample as the square root of Simpson's diversity index over productive rearrangements. The clones in this table, taken by TCRdb from immuneACCESS, are in-frame only. Not every clone is retained; where verified, under half of the shortfall comes from an unresolved V gene, and the cause of the rest is unknown. From that table come the V and J calls and clone size; the DNA was used to work out D and trimming. This sample has more than 150,000 clones in its table, and roughly nine tenths of those were observed once. 7% of the sample is in the top ten clones.

Of note for this clone: Its target antigen remains unknown. Nothing much larger sits one base from this clone, and base qualities are not available.

In the prospective study, participants were about 18 to 90 years old, resided in approximately 25 geographic areas of the United States, and were enrolled through a virtual design. In the prospective study, participants were assigned to cohorts based on the clinical history participants reported in a screening survey and a study questionnaire. ImmuneRACE Cohort 3 recovered participants were defined by two consecutive negative NP/OP PCR tests, healthcare professional clearance, or symptom resolution. In the prospective study, mobile phlebotomists collected whole blood, serum and a nasopharyngeal or oropharyngeal swab from each participant. Additional blood draws and questionnaires over an approximately 2-month period could optionally be provided by prospective study participants. Blood samples from the prospective study were shipped frozen or at room temperature prior to DNA extraction.

The sequence is built from TRBV30 and TRBJ1-5; TRBD1 aligns with 7 central bases. The receptor was isolated from a woman between 45 and 60 years old who had recovered from COVID-19. The sample taken for sequencing was PBMCs or T cells enriched from blood (not recorded which). The encoded CDR3 is CAWNGRGGASNQPQHF. The DNA sequence reads TGTGCCTGGAATGGTCGAGGGGGCGCGAGCAATCAGCCCCAGCATTTT.